The sequence of this TCR beta chain was determined in a study of shared clonotypes between healthy human individuals. Study-wide points: It was the non-shared clonotypes that had lower generation probabilities than clonotypes shared by all four donors.

The table came from immunoSEQ multiplex PCR; TCRdb's copy has only in-frame clones and leaves some out. The sample includes around 1.6 million clones, approximately 98% of them seen just once. With 6 bases clipped from V and 2 bases from J, the junction kept 3 bases outside the gene matches. This CDR3 region has 14 residues. Germline V gene lookup returns CDR1 MDHEN and CDR2 SYDVKM. A word on this clone: What it binds is unknown.

The chain couples TRBV28 to TRBJ1-5; TRBD1 aligns across 8 bases. The receptor's source is a man aged 25 to 40 in good health. Sequencing was performed on naive CD4+ T cells sorted from blood. The subset: CD45RA+ positively selected. CDR3 region: CASRLTGGNQPQHF. DNA for the CDR3: TGTGCCAGCAGGCTGACAGGGGGCAATCAGCCCCAGCATTTT.